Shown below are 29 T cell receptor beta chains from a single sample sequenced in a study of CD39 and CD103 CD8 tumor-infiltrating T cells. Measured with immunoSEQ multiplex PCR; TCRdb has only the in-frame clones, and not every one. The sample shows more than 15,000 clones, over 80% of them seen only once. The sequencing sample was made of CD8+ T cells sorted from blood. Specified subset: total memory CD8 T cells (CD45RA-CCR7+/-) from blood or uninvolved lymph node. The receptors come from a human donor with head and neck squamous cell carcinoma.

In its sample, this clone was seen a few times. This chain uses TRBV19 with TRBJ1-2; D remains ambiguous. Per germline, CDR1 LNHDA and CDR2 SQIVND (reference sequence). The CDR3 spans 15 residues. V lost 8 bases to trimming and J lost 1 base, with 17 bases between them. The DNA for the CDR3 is TGTGCCAGTTCCCAATCGGGAGGGAGTAACTATGGCTACACCTTC. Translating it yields CASSQSGGSNYGYTF.

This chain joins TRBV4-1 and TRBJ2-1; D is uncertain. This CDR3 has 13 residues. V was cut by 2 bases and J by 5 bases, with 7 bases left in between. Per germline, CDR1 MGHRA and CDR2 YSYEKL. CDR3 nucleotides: TGCGCCAGCAGCCAAAGTAGGGACAATGAGCAGTTCTTC. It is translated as CASSQSRDNEQFF.

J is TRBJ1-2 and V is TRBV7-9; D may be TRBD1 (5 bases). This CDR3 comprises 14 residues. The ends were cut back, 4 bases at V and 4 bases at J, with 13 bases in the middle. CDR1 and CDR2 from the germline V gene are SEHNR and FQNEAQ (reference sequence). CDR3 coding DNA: TGTGCCAGCAGCTCTTCGCGGGACCCCTATGGCTACACCTTC. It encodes CASSSSRDPYGYTF.

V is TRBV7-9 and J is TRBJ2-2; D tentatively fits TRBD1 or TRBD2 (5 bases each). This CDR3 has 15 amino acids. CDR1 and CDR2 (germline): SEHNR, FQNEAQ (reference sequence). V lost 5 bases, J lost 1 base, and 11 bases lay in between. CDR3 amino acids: CASSTRGVNTGELFF. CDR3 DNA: TGTGCCAGCAGCACCCGAGGGGTGAACACCGGGGAGCTGTTTTTT.

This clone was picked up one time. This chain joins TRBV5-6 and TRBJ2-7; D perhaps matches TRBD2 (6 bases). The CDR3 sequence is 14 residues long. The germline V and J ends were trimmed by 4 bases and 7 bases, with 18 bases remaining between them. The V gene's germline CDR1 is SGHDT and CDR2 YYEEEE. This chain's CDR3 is CASSPAYSGWEQYF. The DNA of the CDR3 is TGTGCCAGCAGCCCAGCATATAGCGGTTGGGAGCAGTACTTC.

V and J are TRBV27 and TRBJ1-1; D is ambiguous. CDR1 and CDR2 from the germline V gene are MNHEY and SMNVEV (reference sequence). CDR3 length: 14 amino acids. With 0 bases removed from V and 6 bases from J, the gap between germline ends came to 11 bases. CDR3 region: CASSLSIGIAEAFF. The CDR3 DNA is TGTGCCAGCAGTTTATCGATAGGGATTGCTGAAGCTTTCTTT.

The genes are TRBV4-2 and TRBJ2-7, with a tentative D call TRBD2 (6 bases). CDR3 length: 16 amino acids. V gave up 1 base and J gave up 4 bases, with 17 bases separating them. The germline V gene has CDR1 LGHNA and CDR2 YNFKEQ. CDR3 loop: CASSQGFAGAGYEQYF. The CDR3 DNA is TGTGCCAGCAGCCAAGGTTTTGCTGGGGCGGGATACGAGCAGTACTTC.

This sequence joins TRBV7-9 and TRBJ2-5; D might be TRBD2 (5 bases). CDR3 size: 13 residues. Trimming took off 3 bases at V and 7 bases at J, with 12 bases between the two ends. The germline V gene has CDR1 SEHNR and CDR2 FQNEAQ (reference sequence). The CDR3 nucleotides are TGTGCCAGCAGCTTCCAGGCCGAGGGGACCCAGTACTTC. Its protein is CASSFQAEGTQYF.

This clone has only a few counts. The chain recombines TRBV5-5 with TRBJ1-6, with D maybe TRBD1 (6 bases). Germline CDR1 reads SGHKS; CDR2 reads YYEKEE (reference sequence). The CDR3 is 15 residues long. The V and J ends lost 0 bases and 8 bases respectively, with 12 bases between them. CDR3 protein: CASSLASAGDSPLHF. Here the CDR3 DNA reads TGTGCCAGCAGCTTGGCCAGCGCAGGGGATTCACCCCTCCACTTT.

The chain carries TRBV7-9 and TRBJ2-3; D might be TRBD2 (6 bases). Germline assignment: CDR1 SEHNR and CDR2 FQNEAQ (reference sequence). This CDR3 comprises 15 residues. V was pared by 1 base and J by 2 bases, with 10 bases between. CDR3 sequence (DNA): TGTGCCAGCAGCTTAGAACTAGCCAACACAGATACGCAGTATTTT. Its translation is CASSLELANTDTQYF.

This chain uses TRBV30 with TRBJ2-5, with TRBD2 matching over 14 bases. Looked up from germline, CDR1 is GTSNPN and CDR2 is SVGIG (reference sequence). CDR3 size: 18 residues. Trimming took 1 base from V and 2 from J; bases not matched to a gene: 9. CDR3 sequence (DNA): TGTGCCTGGAGTGCCGGACTAGCGGGGGGAAAACTTCAAGAGACCCAGTACTTC. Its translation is CAWSAGLAGGKLQETQYF.

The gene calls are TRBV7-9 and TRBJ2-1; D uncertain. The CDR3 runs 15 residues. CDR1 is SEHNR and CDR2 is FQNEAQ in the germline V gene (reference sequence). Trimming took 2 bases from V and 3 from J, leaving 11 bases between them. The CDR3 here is CASSLRGGGYNEQFF. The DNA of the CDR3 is TGTGCCAGCAGCTTAAGAGGTGGTGGCTACAATGAGCAGTTCTTC.

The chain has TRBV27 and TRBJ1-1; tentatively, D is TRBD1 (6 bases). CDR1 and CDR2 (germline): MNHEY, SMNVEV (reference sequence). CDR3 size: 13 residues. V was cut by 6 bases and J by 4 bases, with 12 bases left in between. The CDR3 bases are TGTGCCAGCAGCCAAGGGGGGCGCACTGAAGCTTTCTTT. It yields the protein CASSQGGRTEAFF.

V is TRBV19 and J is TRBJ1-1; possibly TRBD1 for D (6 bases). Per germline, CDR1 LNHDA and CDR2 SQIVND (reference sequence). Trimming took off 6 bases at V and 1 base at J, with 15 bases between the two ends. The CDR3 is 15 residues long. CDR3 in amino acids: CASSPRWGQNTEAFF. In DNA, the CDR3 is TGTGCCAGTAGCCCCCGGTGGGGGCAGAACACTGAAGCTTTCTTT. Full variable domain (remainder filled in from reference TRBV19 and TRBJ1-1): DGGITQSPKYLFRKEGQNVTLSCEQNLNHDAMYWYRQDPGQGLRLIYYSQIVNDFQKGDIAEGYSVSREKKESFPLTVTSAQKNPTAFYLCASSPRWGQNTEAFFGQGTRLTVV.

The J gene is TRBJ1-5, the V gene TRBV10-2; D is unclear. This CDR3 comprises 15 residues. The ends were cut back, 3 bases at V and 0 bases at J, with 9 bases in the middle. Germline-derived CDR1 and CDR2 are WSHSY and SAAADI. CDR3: CASSDLIYSNQPQHF. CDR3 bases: TGCGCCAGCAGTGATTTGATTTATAGCAATCAGCCCCAGCATTTT.

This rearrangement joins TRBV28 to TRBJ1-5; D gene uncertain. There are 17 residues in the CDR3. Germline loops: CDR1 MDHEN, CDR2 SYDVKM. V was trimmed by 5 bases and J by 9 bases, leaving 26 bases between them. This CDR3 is CASSQISLRGPRTPQHF. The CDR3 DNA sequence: TGTGCCAGCAGTCAAATAAGTCTCCGAGGCCCCAGGACGCCCCAGCATTTT. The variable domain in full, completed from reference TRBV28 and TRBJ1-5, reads DVKVTQSSRYLVKRTGEKVFLECVQDMDHENMFWYRQDPGLGLRLIYFSYDVKMKEKGDIPEGYSVSREKKERFSLILESASTNQTSMYLCASSQISLRGPRTPQHFGDGTRLSIL.

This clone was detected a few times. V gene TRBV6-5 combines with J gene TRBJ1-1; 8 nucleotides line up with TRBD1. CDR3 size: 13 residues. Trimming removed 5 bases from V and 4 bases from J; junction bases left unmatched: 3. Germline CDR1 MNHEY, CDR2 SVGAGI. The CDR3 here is CASSTTGGTEAFF. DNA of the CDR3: TGTGCCAGCAGTACAACAGGGGGCACTGAAGCTTTCTTT.

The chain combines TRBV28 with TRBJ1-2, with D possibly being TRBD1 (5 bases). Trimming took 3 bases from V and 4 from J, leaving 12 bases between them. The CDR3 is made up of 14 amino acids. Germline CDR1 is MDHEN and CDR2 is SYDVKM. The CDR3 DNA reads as TGTGCCAGCAGTTTCCCCCCAGGGTCCTATGGCTACACCTTC. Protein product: CASSFPPGSYGYTF.

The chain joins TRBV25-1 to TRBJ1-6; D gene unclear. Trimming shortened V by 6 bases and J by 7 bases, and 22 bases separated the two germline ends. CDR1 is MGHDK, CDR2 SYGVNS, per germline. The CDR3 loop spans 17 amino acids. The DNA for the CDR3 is TGTGCCAGCAGACCTGACGGGAGCACATCGAGGAATTCACCCCTCCACTTT. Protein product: CASRPDGSTSRNSPLHF.

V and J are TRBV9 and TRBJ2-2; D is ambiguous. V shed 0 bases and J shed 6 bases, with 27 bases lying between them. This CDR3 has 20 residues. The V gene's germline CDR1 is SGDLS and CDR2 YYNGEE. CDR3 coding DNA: TGTGCCAGCAGCGTAGGAGTTTTGGAAGTCGAACAGCGCCGCCCCGGGGAGCTGTTTTTT. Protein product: CASSVGVLEVEQRRPGELFF. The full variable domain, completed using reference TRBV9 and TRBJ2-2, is DSGVTQTPKHLITATGQRVTLRCSPRSGDLSVYWYQQSLDQGLQFLIQYYNGEERAKGNILERFSAQQFPDLHSELNLSSLELGDSALYFCASSVGVLEVEQRRPGELFFGEGSRLTVL.

CDR3 DNA: TGTGCCAGTAGTATTGGAGTAGGCTACGAGCAGTACTTC. Amino acid sequence: CASSIGVGYEQYF. This rearrangement joins TRBV19 to TRBJ2-7; D not certain. Germline CDR1 is LNHDA and CDR2 is SQIVND (reference sequence). Trimming cost V 3 bases and J 3 bases, with 9 bases left between them. The CDR3 sequence is 13 residues long.

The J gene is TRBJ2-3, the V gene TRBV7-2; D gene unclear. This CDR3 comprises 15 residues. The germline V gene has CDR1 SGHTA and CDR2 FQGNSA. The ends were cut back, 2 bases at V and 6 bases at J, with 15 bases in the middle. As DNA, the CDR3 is TGTGCCAGCAGCTTAAGTACAGCAGTCTACGATACGCAGTATTTT. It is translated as CASSLSTAVYDTQYF.

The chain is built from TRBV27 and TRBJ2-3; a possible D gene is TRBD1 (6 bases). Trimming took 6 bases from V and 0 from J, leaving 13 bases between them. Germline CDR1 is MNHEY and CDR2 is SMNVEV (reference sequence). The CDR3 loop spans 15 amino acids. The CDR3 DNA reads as TGTGCCAGCAGGAACCGGGACACTAGCACAGATACGCAGTATTTT. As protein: CASRNRDTSTDTQYF.

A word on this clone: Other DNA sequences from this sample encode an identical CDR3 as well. The CDR3 DNA sequence: TGCGCCAGCAGCTGGGAAGGATCCTACGAGCAGTACTTC. Amino acids: CASSWEGSYEQYF. V gene TRBV5-1 combines with J gene TRBJ2-7; D gene uncertain. The ends were cut back, 3 bases at V and 1 base at J, with 8 bases in the middle. Per germline, CDR1 SGHRS and CDR2 YFSETQ. CDR3 length: 13 amino acids.

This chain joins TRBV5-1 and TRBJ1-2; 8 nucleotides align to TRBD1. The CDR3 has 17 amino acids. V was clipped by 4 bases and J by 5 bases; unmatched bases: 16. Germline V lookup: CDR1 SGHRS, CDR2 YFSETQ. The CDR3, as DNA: TGCGCCAGCAGCAGCGGACAGGGTCAAGAGGGTCCTTATGGCTACACCTTC. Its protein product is CASSSGQGQEGPYGYTF.

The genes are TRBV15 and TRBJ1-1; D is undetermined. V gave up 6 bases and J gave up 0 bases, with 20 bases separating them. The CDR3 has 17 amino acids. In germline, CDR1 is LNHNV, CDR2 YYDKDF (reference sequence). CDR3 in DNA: TGTGCCACCAGGGAAAAAAGGGAGGGTCCGATGAACACTGAAGCTTTCTTT. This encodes CATREKREGPMNTEAFF.

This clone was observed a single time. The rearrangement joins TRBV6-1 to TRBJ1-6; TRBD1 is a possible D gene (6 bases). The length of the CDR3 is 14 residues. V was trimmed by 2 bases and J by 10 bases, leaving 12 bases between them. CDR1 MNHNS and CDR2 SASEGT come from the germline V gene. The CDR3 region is CASSESQGRSPLHF. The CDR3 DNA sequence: TGTGCCAGCAGTGAATCACAGGGCCGGTCACCCCTCCACTTT.

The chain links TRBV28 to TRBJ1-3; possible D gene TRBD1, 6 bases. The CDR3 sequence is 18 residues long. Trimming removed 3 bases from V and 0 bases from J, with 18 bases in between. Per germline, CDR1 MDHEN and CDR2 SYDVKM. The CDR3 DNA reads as TGTGCCAGCAGTTTTCGAGGGACGACAGGATTCTCTGGAAACACCATATATTTT. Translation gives CASSFRGTTGFSGNTIYF.

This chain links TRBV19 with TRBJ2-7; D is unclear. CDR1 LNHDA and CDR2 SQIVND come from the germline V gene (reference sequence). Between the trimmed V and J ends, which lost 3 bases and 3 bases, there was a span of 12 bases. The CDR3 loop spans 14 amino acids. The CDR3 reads CASSITSGDYEQYF. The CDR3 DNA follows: TGTGCCAGTAGTATTACTTCTGGTGACTACGAGCAGTACTTC.